The present T cell receptor beta chain was sequenced within a study of identical twins. Trimming removed 10 bases from V and 0 bases from J, with 7 bases in between. The CDR3 is made up of 13 amino acids. Per the germline V gene, CDR1 is SGHAT and CDR2 is FQNNGV. TCRdb reanalysed the 5' RACE reads using MiXCR and keeps one entry per CDR3 protein. The sample includes 550,000 to 800,000 distinct CDR3 sequences, roughly 6.6% of them seen just once. The data were also submitted as part of a second study, on yellow fever vaccine responses in identical twins.

The chain carries TRBV11-2 and TRBJ2-6; D is ambiguous. The source of this sequence is a woman younger than 35 in good health. Sequenced material: PBMCs. The CDR3, as DNA: TGTGCCAACACGAACTCTGGGGCCAACGTCCTGACTTTC. Translation: CANTNSGANVLTF. The whole variable domain, remainder taken from reference TRBV11-2 and TRBJ2-6, is EAGVAQSPRYKIIEKRQSVAFWCNPISGHATLYWYQQILGQGPKLLIQFQNNGVVDDSQLPKDRFSAERLKGVDSTLKIQPAKLEDSAVYLCANTNSGANVLTFGAGSRLTVL.